This T cell receptor beta chain came from a study of blood T cell repertoires in COVID-19. Background on the study: COVID-19 samples collected from the United States, Italy and Spain covered acute and convalescent phases. Sample material is recorded as cDNA or gDNA derived from T cells, B-cell-depleted T cells, or PBMCs.

V lost 1 base to trimming and J lost 7 bases; unmatched junction nucleotides: 3. Germline-derived CDR1 and CDR2 are LNHNV and YYDKDF (reference sequence). This CDR3 has 15 amino acids. This clone has ten or more counts. Per the authors' pipeline: The assay estimated nucleated cells by amplifying reference gene primers. Some clones are missing from TCRdb's copy, which holds only in-frame ones; the method was immunoSEQ multiplex PCR. V and J calls and clone size are as listed in that table; D and trimming were resolved from the DNA. The table includes under 200,000 clones, approximately 82% detected once.

V gene TRBV15 combines with J gene TRBJ1-4; TRBD1 matches at 10 bases. This clonotype was obtained from a woman in her sixties or seventies who had recovered from COVID-19. Sequenced sample: peripheral blood. CDR3 DNA: TGTGCCACCAGCAGAGGGGGACAGGGGTTTGAAAAACTGTTTTTT. Residues: CATSRGGQGFEKLFF.